Listed below are T cell receptor beta chains from one sample, sequenced in a study of blood T cell repertoires in COVID-19. Assay: immunoSEQ multiplex PCR; the TCRdb copy retains only in-frame clones and omits some. The data contain about 290,000 clones, around 90% of them singletons. The sequenced material came from PBMCs or T cells enriched from blood (not recorded which). The receptors here all came from a woman between 40 and 55 years old who had recovered from COVID-19. Both conserved end residues are part of each CDR3. Each record gives: V gene, J gene, clone size, D gene, CDR3 protein, CDR3 DNA. A D gene is named only where the DNA matches it firmly. A clone size is listed for some rows: how often the clone was seen (once, few, many), or a class if it is expanded.

TRBV7-2	TRBJ1-2	NA	NA	CASSTTGVRGYGYTF	TGTGCCAGCAGTACCACGGGGGTGCGGGGGTATGGCTACACCTTC
TRBV3-1/TRBV3-2	TRBJ2-1	NA	NA	CASRSGSSNPEEFF	TGTGCCAGCAGATCCGGGAGTTCCAACCCAGAAGAGTTCTTC
TRBV7-2	TRBJ1-2	NA	NA	CASSPRGRIYGYTF	TGTGCCAGCAGCCCACGAGGTCGGATCTATGGCTACACCTTC
TRBV5-1	TRBJ1-1	NA	TRBD1	CASSLAPQGANTEAFF	TGCGCCAGCAGCTTGGCTCCTCAGGGGGCTAACACTGAAGCTTTCTTT
TRBV12-5	TRBJ1-4	NA	NA	CASGTSQGLNEKLFF	TGTGCTAGTGGCACCTCACAGGGTCTTAATGAAAAACTGTTTTTT
TRBV7-3	TRBJ2-1	NA	TRBD2	CASSLRTRDNEQFF	TGTGCCAGCAGCTTACGGACTAGAGATAATGAGCAGTTCTTC
TRBV9	TRBJ1-3	few	NA	CASTLRGLGNTIYF	TGTGCCAGCACCCTGAGAGGGCTTGGAAACACCATATATTTT
TRBV7-9	TRBJ2-5	NA	NA	CASSPRAETQYF	TGTGCCAGCAGCCCCAGGGCAGAGACCCAGTACTTC
TRBV12-3/TRBV12-4	TRBJ2-1	NA	NA	CASSQHQDNEQFF	TGTGCCAGCAGCCAACATCAGGACAATGAGCAGTTCTTC
TRBV30	TRBJ1-1	NA	TRBD1	CALDRKNTEAFF	TGTGCCCTGGACAGGAAAAACACTGAAGCTTTCTTT
TRBV5-1	TRBJ1-3	NA	NA	CASSSGGENSGNTIYF	TGCGCCAGCAGCTCCGGGGGGGAAAACTCTGGAAACACCATATATTTT
TRBV19	TRBJ2-4	NA	NA	CASRRSPYQGKNIQYF	TGTGCCAGTAGACGATCTCCGTACCAGGGCAAAAACATTCAGTACTTC
TRBV28	TRBJ1-2	NA	TRBD1	CASSRTGTGGYGYTF	TGTGCCAGCAGTCGCACCGGGACAGGGGGGTATGGCTACACCTTC
TRBV3-1/TRBV3-2	TRBJ2-5	once	TRBD2	CASSQGKGLAPAQETQYF	TGTGCCAGCAGCCAAGGCAAGGGACTAGCGCCGGCCCAAGAGACCCAGTACTTC
TRBV5-1	TRBJ1-1	NA	TRBD1	CASSTDRANTEAFF	TGCGCCAGCAGCACGGACAGGGCGAACACTGAAGCTTTCTTT
TRBV20-1	TRBJ1-4	once	NA	CSASRGSEKLFF	TGCAGTGCTAGTAGAGGCTCGGAAAAACTGTTTTTT
TRBV27	TRBJ1-5	NA	NA	CASSFDRYQPQHF	TGTGCCAGCAGTTTTGACAGATATCAGCCCCAGCATTTT
TRBV2	TRBJ2-7	NA	TRBD1	CASTLGGQGYEQYF	TGTGCCAGCACTTTGGGGGGACAGGGCTACGAGCAGTACTTC
TRBV5-1	TRBJ1-1	few	NA	CASSSSGHPASEAFF	TGCGCCAGCAGCTCTTCGGGACACCCCGCTTCTGAAGCTTTCTTT
TRBV5-4	TRBJ2-5	NA	NA	CASSLAAGAETQYF	TGTGCCAGCAGCTTGGCGGCAGGGGCGGAGACCCAGTACTTC
TRBV3-1/TRBV3-2	TRBJ2-1	NA	TRBD2	CASSQDTPGLAGVEQFF	TGTGCCAGCAGCCAAGATACCCCGGGACTAGCGGGGGTCGAGCAGTTCTTC
TRBV7-9	TRBJ1-1	NA	NA	CASSLVSGRQGTAFF	TGTGCCAGCAGCTTAGTGTCCGGGCGCCAGGGAACAGCTTTCTTT
TRBV5-1	TRBJ1-1	NA	NA	CASSLNRDEAFF	TGCGCCAGCAGCTTGAACAGGGATGAAGCTTTCTTT
TRBV2	TRBJ1-3	NA	NA	CASRETGSGNTIYF	TGTGCCAGCAGGGAAACAGGGTCTGGAAACACCATATATTTT
TRBV30	TRBJ1-3	NA	TRBD1	CAWSTGGPGNTIYF	TGTGCCTGGAGTACAGGGGGCCCTGGAAACACCATATATTTT
TRBV9	TRBJ2-3	NA	NA	CASSHDGDTQYF	TGTGCCAGCAGCCATGATGGCGATACGCAGTATTTT
TRBV29-1	TRBJ1-1	once	NA	CSVEETENTEAFF	TGCAGCGTTGAGGAGACAGAGAACACTGAAGCTTTCTTT
TRBV4-1	TRBJ1-1	NA	NA	CASSPNDNTEAFF	TGCGCCAGCAGTCCTAACGATAACACTGAAGCTTTCTTT
TRBV29-1	TRBJ2-2	NA	TRBD1	CSVAVGQGTGELFF	TGCAGCGTTGCCGTAGGACAGGGTACCGGGGAGCTGTTTTTT
TRBV5-1	TRBJ2-7	NA	NA	CASSLRNLDTSEQYF	TGCGCCAGCAGCCTACGCAACTTAGACACTAGCGAGCAGTACTTC
TRBV7-8	TRBJ1-1	NA	TRBD1	CASSLQGAYTEAFF	TGTGCCAGCAGCTTACAGGGGGCGTACACTGAAGCTTTCTTT
TRBV2	TRBJ1-2	few	NA	CASSELAGNGYTF	TGTGCCAGCAGTGAACTGGCAGGGAATGGCTACACCTTC
TRBV5-1	TRBJ2-7	NA	NA	CASSPRTKRDYEQYF	TGCGCCAGCAGCCCCCGGACAAAACGCGACTACGAGCAGTACTTC
TRBV7-9	TRBJ1-1	NA	NA	CASSTDRTNTEAFF	TGTGCCAGCAGCACGGACAGAACGAACACTGAAGCTTTCTTT